This record covers a single T cell receptor (beta chain). Its antigen is not identified. These data are taken from a study of cytomegalovirus exposure and HLA in healthy donors. Across the study: A previous analysis identified more than 100 million unique TCR beta sequences derived from roughly 180 million T cells.

Study-wide points: When analyzed later, a missense DCLRE1C variant was found to be linked to TCR beta V- and J-gene trimming.

The study ran its PCR with 60 Vbeta and 13 Jbeta primers. Methods used by the authors: A later analysis counted about 80 million unique TCR beta chains, roughly 11 million shared. Repertoires were generated with immunoSEQ multiplex PCR, while TCRdb's copy carries only in-frame clones and drops some. V and J calls and clone size come straight from that table; D and trimming were deduced from the DNA. The sample lists roughly 80,000 clones; around 81% were seen once. CDR1 is SGHNT, CDR2 YYREEE, per germline (reference sequence). The CDR3 contains 15 residues. This sequence was found in a woman in her twenties or thirties in good health and CMV-seronegative. Sequencing was carried out using PBMCs. The V gene is TRBV5-4, the J gene TRBJ1-3; tentative D call: TRBD2 (6 bases). The J call may be incorrect, as the DNA end agrees better with TRBJ2-2. CDR3: CASSFPGRTAGELFF. The CDR3 DNA reads TGTGCCAGCAGCTTTCCCGGGAGAACTGCCGGGGAGCTGTTTTTT.